This passage covers 14 T cell receptor beta chains from one sample sequenced in a study of cytomegalovirus exposure and HLA in healthy donors. Libraries were prepared by immunoSEQ multiplex PCR; TCRdb keeps only in-frame clonotypes and omits some of them. The data contain around 300,000 clones, around 90% of them singletons. Sequencing was carried out using PBMCs. Receptors originate from a man between 25 and 39 years old in good health and CMV-seronegative.

This clone was detected only once. The rearrangement joins TRBV6-1 to TRBJ2-3; TRBD1 is a possible D gene (6 bases). Trimming shortened V by 4 bases and J by 2 bases, and 10 bases separated the two germline ends. Per germline, CDR1 MNHNS and CDR2 SASEGT. This CDR3 comprises 14 residues. The DNA of the CDR3 is TGTGCCAGCAGTGGACAGGTCCCCACAGATACGCAGTATTTT. Its protein product is CASSGQVPTDTQYF.

The chain joins TRBV7-2 to TRBJ2-3; D gene ambiguous. CDR3 length equals 8 residues. V shed 7 bases and J shed 13 bases, with 6 bases lying between them. Germline V gene sequence: CDR1 SGHTA, CDR2 FQGNSA. This chain's CDR3 is CASTLEYF. Here the CDR3 DNA reads TGTGCCAGCACCCTAGAGTATTTT.

The chain joins TRBV9 to TRBJ1-2, with 8 bases aligning to TRBD1. CDR1 and CDR2 (germline): SGDLS, YYNGEE. Unmatched junction bases numbered 5, after V lost 6 bases and J lost 4 bases. This CDR3 spans 13 amino acids. The CDR3 loop is CASIGQGGYGYTF. The CDR3 DNA reads TGTGCCAGCATCGGACAGGGCGGCTATGGCTACACCTTC.

The genes are TRBV6-4 and TRBJ1-2; D perhaps matches TRBD1 (6 bases). CDR1 MRHNA and CDR2 SNTAGT come from the germline V gene. V was cut by 4 bases and J by 4 bases, with 10 bases left in between. This CDR3 has 13 amino acids. CDR3 nucleotide sequence: TGTGCCAGCAGTGTGGGGGCCGGCTATGGCTACACCTTC. It codes for CASSVGAGYGYTF.

V usage is TRBV28 and J usage is TRBJ1-5; D may be TRBD1 (5 bases). The CDR3 has 11 residues. V was trimmed by 6 bases and J by 14 bases, leaving 14 bases between them. Germline loops: CDR1 MDHEN, CDR2 SYDVKM. CDR3 in amino acids: CASRAGTSEHF. In nucleotides, the CDR3 is TGTGCCAGCAGGGCCGGGACTTCTGAGCATTTT.

The CDR3 bases are TGTGCCAGCAGCGTAGGTGACAGGGGCCCCCTTAATGCTGGCTACACCTTC. Protein sequence: CASSVGDRGPLNAGYTF. The gene calls are TRBV9 and TRBJ1-2, with TRBD1 matching over 8 bases. Trimming took 0 bases from V and 7 from J; bases not matched to a gene: 14. The CDR3 is made up of 17 amino acids. From germline, CDR1 is SGDLS and CDR2 YYNGEE.

This chain joins TRBV5-4 and TRBJ1-2, with 8 bases aligning to TRBD1. CDR1 SGHNT and CDR2 YYREEE come from the germline V gene (reference sequence). V dropped 4 bases and J dropped 7; count of bases not matched to a gene: 12. The CDR3 is 15 amino acids. In nucleotides, the CDR3 is TGTGCCAGCAGCAACCGGGACAGGACCTTGGGTGGCTACACCTTC. Translation: CASSNRDRTLGGYTF.

V gene TRBV27 combines with J gene TRBJ2-7; D is perhaps TRBD2 (6 bases). This CDR3 contains 13 residues. V was pared by 3 bases and J by 7 bases, with 13 bases between. CDR1 and CDR2 (germline): MNHEY, SMNVEV (reference sequence). In DNA form, the CDR3 reads TGTGCCAGCAGTTTGGGCGGGGACGTAGAGCAGTACTTC. It translates to CASSLGGDVEQYF.

The V and J genes are TRBV18 and TRBJ2-1; TRBD2 matches 9 bases. V was clipped by 5 bases and J by 10 bases; unmatched bases: 6. CDR3 size: 13 residues. Germline V gene sequence: CDR1 KGHSH, CDR2 LQKENI. DNA of the CDR3: TGTGCCAGCTCAAGACTAGCGGAATCCGAGCAGTTCTTC. This codes for CASSRLAESEQFF. The variable domain in full, completed from reference TRBV18 and TRBJ2-1, reads NAGVMQNPRHLVRRRGQEARLRCSPMKGHSHVYWYRQLPEEGLKFMVYLQKENIIDESGMPKERFSAEFPKEGPSILRIQQVVRGDSAAYFCASSRLAESEQFFGPGTRLTVL.

The J gene is TRBJ2-7, the V gene TRBV19; TRBD2 is a possible D gene (6 bases). CDR1 is LNHDA, CDR2 SQIVND, per germline (reference sequence). V shed 5 bases and J shed 6 bases, with 26 bases lying between them. This CDR3 is 17 amino acids long. CDR3 nucleotides: TGTGCCAGTAGTCCCCGAACCGGGACTCGTAGAGTTGGCGAGCAGTACTTC. Its protein product is CASSPRTGTRRVGEQYF. Filled out from reference TRBV19 and TRBJ2-7, the complete variable domain reads DGGITQSPKYLFRKEGQNVTLSCEQNLNHDAMYWYRQDPGQGLRLIYYSQIVNDFQKGDIAEGYSVSREKKESFPLTVTSAQKNPTAFYLCASSPRTGTRRVGEQYFGPGTRLTVT.

This clone was recorded a few times. The chain uses TRBV30 and TRBJ1-2; a possible D gene is TRBD1 (5 bases). The CDR3 has 13 amino acids. V was clipped by 0 bases and J by 7 bases, with 12 bases between them. Germline CDR1 is GTSNPN and CDR2 is SVGIG (reference sequence). As DNA, the CDR3 is TGTGCCTGGAGTGTAAAATGGGGGGTTGGCTACACCTTC. Its translation is CAWSVKWGVGYTF.

The CDR3 DNA reads TGTGCCAGCAGCTTAGGGCCATACCAAGAGACCCAGTACTTC. It is translated as CASSLGPYQETQYF. The chain carries TRBV11-2 and TRBJ2-5, with D unresolved. The CDR3 is 14 amino acids. Trimming pared 1 base from V and 0 bases from J, leaving 6 bases between. CDR1 and CDR2 (germline): SGHAT, FQNNGV.

In this sample, this clone turned up once. The chain is built from TRBV7-2 and TRBJ1-5; no clear D gene. This CDR3 is built from 14 residues. CDR1 SGHTA and CDR2 FQGNSA come from the germline V gene. Trimming cost V 2 bases and J 4 bases, with 9 bases left between them. The CDR3 DNA follows: TGTGCCAGCAGCTTAAATCCGGGGAATCAGCCCCAGCATTTT. As protein: CASSLNPGNQPQHF.

The CDR3 reads CASSLARVTYGTEAFF. CDR3 sequence (DNA): TGTGCCAGTAGTCTTGCCAGGGTAACGTATGGGACTGAAGCTTTCTTT. The J gene is TRBJ1-1, the V gene TRBV19, with TRBD1 as a possible D gene (5 bases). The CDR3 extends over 16 amino acids. Looked up from germline, CDR1 is LNHDA and CDR2 is SQIVND (reference sequence). The V and J ends lost 5 bases and 5 bases respectively, with 21 bases between them. Full variable domain (missing parts from reference TRBV19 and TRBJ1-1): DGGITQSPKYLFRKEGQNVTLSCEQNLNHDAMYWYRQDPGQGLRLIYYSQIVNDFQKGDIAEGYSVSREKKESFPLTVTSAQKNPTAFYLCASSLARVTYGTEAFFGQGTRLTVV.